Shown below are 21 T cell receptor beta chains from a single sample sequenced in a study of radiotherapy plus CTLA-4 blockade in lung cancer. Clones were sequenced by immunoSEQ multiplex PCR, and TCRdb holds only the in-frame ones, with some missing. Among some 37,000 clones, over 65% were seen once, and the ten largest hold about 8.9%. Material: peripheral blood, obtained from a patient treated with radiotherapy plus ipilimumab. Receptors originate from a human donor with non-small cell lung cancer who had stable disease on radiotherapy plus ipilimumab.

The chain employs TRBV5-1 and TRBJ2-7; D is unresolved. The germline V gene has CDR1 SGHRS and CDR2 YFSETQ. This CDR3 has 11 residues. V shed 1 base and J shed 6 bases, with 5 bases lying between them. The CDR3 is CASSLYGEQYF. CDR3 coding DNA: TGCGCCAGCAGCTTGTATGGCGAGCAGTACTTC.

The chain is built from TRBV7-9 and TRBJ2-2; TRBD1 matches at 8 bases. The CDR3 is made up of 16 amino acids. The V segment lost 4 bases and the J segment 5 bases; nucleotides outside the gene matches: 9. From germline, CDR1 is SEHNR and CDR2 FQNEAQ (reference sequence). CDR3 sequence (DNA): TGTGCCAGCAGCTCATCCCCGGACAGGGTTACCGGGGAGCTGTTTTTT. It is translated as CASSSSPDRVTGELFF.

By its share, this clone is medium-sized. The gene calls are TRBV2 and TRBJ2-1; the match to TRBD1 covers 10 bases. Germline values: CDR1 SNHLY, CDR2 FYNNEI. The CDR3 is 15 amino acids. After removal of 5 bases from V and 9 bases from J, the junction contained 10 bases not matched to a gene. CDR3 region: CASSQPGQGTSEQFF. CDR3 nucleotide sequence: TGTGCCAGCAGTCAGCCGGGACAGGGGACAAGTGAGCAGTTCTTC.

V gene TRBV5-4 combines with J gene TRBJ2-3; the D gene is possibly TRBD1 (6 bases). The V gene lost 2 bases and the J gene lost 1 base, with 11 bases spanning the gap. In germline, CDR1 is SGHNT, CDR2 YYREEE (reference sequence). The CDR3 totals 15 residues. CDR3: CASSLNRERTDTQYF. The CDR3 DNA reads TGTGCCAGCAGCTTAAACAGGGAGCGCACAGATACGCAGTATTTT.

This clone was detected only a few times. The chain joins TRBV28 to TRBJ2-5; maybe TRBD1 (6 bases). The CDR3 runs to 12 residues. CDR1 and CDR2 from the germline V gene are MDHEN and SYDVKM. The V and J ends lost 8 bases and 5 bases respectively, with 12 bases between them. The CDR3: CASGGFEETQYF. For the CDR3, the DNA is TGTGCCAGCGGGGGCTTTGAGGAGACCCAGTACTTC. The full variable domain, its missing parts supplied by reference TRBV28 and TRBJ2-5, is DVKVTQSSRYLVKRTGEKVFLECVQDMDHENMFWYRQDPGLGLRLIYFSYDVKMKEKGDIPEGYSVSREKKERFSLILESASTNQTSMYLCASGGFEETQYFGPGTRLLVL.

This chain links TRBV7-7 with TRBJ2-5; D is perhaps TRBD1 (6 bases). This CDR3 spans 13 amino acids. Deletions cut 1 base from V and 4 bases from J, with 7 bases between. Germline-derived CDR1 and CDR2 are SSHAT and FNYEAQ (reference sequence). The CDR3 DNA reads TGTGCCAGCAGCTTAGGGGACATAGAGACCCAGTACTTC. It is translated as CASSLGDIETQYF.

This rearrangement joins TRBV5-1 to TRBJ2-4; the match to TRBD1 covers 11 bases. The CDR3 extends over 17 amino acids. V shed 0 bases and J 2 bases; nucleotides not matched to a gene: 4. Germline assignment: CDR1 SGHRS and CDR2 YFSETQ. The chain's CDR3 is CASSLGGTGGTKNIQYF. The CDR3 DNA is TGCGCCAGCAGCTTGGGAGGGACAGGGGGGACCAAAAACATTCAGTACTTC.

V gene TRBV2 combines with J gene TRBJ2-1, with D uncertain. V was pared by 3 bases and J by 1 base, with 7 bases between. CDR3 length: 14 amino acids. Germline V lookup: CDR1 SNHLY, CDR2 FYNNEI. CDR3 protein: CASSEEGSYNEQFF. Written as DNA, the CDR3 is TGTGCCAGCAGTGAGGAAGGGTCCTACAATGAGCAGTTCTTC.

The chain recombines TRBV19 with TRBJ2-7; no reliable D call. This CDR3 has 11 residues. Trimming shortened V by 0 bases and J by 10 bases, and 7 bases separated the two germline ends. The germline CDR1 and CDR2 sequences are LNHDA and SQIVND (reference sequence). CDR3 in DNA: TGTGCCAGTAGTATAGATCTACGCCAGTACTTC. Translation: CASSIDLRQYF.

This clone has just a few counts. The chain has TRBV18 and TRBJ1-6, with 8 bases lining up with TRBD1. CDR1 is KGHSH and CDR2 is LQKENI in the germline V gene. This CDR3 region has 15 residues. V lost 3 bases, J lost 5 bases, and 3 bases stayed unmatched. DNA of the CDR3: TGTGCCAGCTCACCGAAGACAGGGGATAATTCACCCCTCCACTTT. It yields the protein CASSPKTGDNSPLHF. Full variable domain (rest looked up from reference TRBV18 and TRBJ1-6): NAGVMQNPRHLVRRRGQEARLRCSPMKGHSHVYWYRQLPEEGLKFMVYLQKENIIDESGMPKERFSAEFPKEGPSILRIQQVVRGDSAAYFCASSPKTGDNSPLHFGNGTRLTVT.

This chain uses TRBV4-3 with TRBJ1-2; the D is unclear. CDR3 length equals 12 residues. The ends were cut back, 6 bases at V and 7 bases at J, with 12 bases in the middle. CDR1 is LGHNA, CDR2 YSLEER, per germline. This CDR3 reads CASSEGAVGYTF. The CDR3 DNA sequence: TGCGCCAGCAGTGAGGGCGCGGTTGGCTACACCTTC.

The V and J genes are TRBV5-4 and TRBJ2-4; no clear D. CDR1 is SGHNT, CDR2 YYREEE, per germline (reference sequence). The CDR3 length is 13 residues. The V and J ends lost 1 base and 7 bases respectively, with 9 bases between them. CDR3 in DNA: TGTGCCAGCAGCTTGAAGGTGGAGAACATTCAGTACTTC. Residues: CASSLKVENIQYF. Looking up the rest from reference TRBV5-4 and TRBJ2-4 gives the full variable domain: ETGVTQSPTHLIKTRGQQVTLRCSSQSGHNTVSWYQQALGQGPQFIFQYYREEENGRGNFPPRFSGLQFPNYSSELNVNALELDDSALYLCASSLKVENIQYFGAGTRLSVL.

The chain is built from TRBV2 and TRBJ1-1; D remains unclear. CDR3 length: 15 amino acids. CDR1 is SNHLY, CDR2 FYNNEI, per germline. Trimming took off 6 bases at V and 4 bases at J, with 18 bases between the two ends. The CDR3: CASSPWSPEVTEAFF. CDR3 nucleotide sequence: TGTGCCAGCAGCCCTTGGAGTCCCGAGGTCACTGAAGCTTTCTTT.

This chain joins TRBV14 and TRBJ2-1; 11 bases map to TRBD2. V lost 2 bases to trimming and J lost 6 bases; unmatched junction nucleotides: 3. The CDR3 contains 15 residues. CDR1 and CDR2 from the germline V gene are SGHDN and FVKESK. The CDR3 region is CASSQTSGGGNEQFF. The DNA of the CDR3 is TGTGCCAGCAGCCAAACTAGCGGGGGTGGCAATGAGCAGTTCTTC.

CDR3 DNA sequence: TGTGCTAGTGGCCCGGGGGGGCATACTGAAGCTTTCTTT. This sequence encodes CASGPGGHTEAFF. The chain carries TRBV12-5 and TRBJ1-1; D may be TRBD1 (6 bases). The CDR3 has 13 amino acids. Looked up from germline, CDR1 is LGHNT and CDR2 is FRNRAP. The V end was cut by 6 bases, the J end by 5 bases, with 13 bases between.

The V call is TRBV5-4, the J call TRBJ2-1; 11 bases match TRBD2. The CDR3 covers 15 residues. The germline CDR1 and CDR2 sequences are SGHNT and YYREEE (reference sequence). Trimming cost V 1 base and J 7 bases; bases outside gene matches: 4. The CDR3 sequence: CASSLISGGANEQFF. Here the CDR3 DNA reads TGTGCCAGCAGCTTGATTAGCGGGGGGGCTAATGAGCAGTTCTTC. Full variable domain (rest looked up from reference TRBV5-4 and TRBJ2-1): ETGVTQSPTHLIKTRGQQVTLRCSSQSGHNTVSWYQQALGQGPQFIFQYYREEENGRGNFPPRFSGLQFPNYSSELNVNALELDDSALYLCASSLISGGANEQFFGPGTRLTVL.

The rearrangement joins TRBV7-2 to TRBJ2-7; TRBD2 aligns across 11 bases. Trimming at V came to 3 bases and at J to 4 bases, leaving 8 bases not matched to a gene. CDR1 SGHTA and CDR2 FQGNSA come from the germline V gene. The CDR3 totals 16 residues. CDR3 loop: CASSFGDLAGGYEQYF. CDR3 bases: TGTGCCAGCAGCTTTGGAGACCTAGCGGGGGGTTACGAGCAGTACTTC.

The rearrangement joins TRBV5-1 to TRBJ1-1; D is undetermined. Germline CDR1 and CDR2: SGHRS and YFSETQ. The CDR3 is made up of 13 amino acids. Trimming removed 5 bases from V and 1 base from J, with 9 bases in between. The CDR3 loop is CASSSDGNTEAFF. CDR3 bases: TGCGCCAGCAGTTCGGACGGGAACACTGAAGCTTTCTTT.

This clone appeared a few times. This chain links TRBV14 with TRBJ1-6; no definite D call. The CDR3 is made up of 18 amino acids. CDR1 is SGHDN, CDR2 FVKESK, per germline. V was pared by 2 bases and J by 6 bases, with 20 bases between. This CDR3 is CASSQIPTINDRNSPLHF. CDR3 DNA: TGTGCCAGCAGCCAAATTCCGACAATTAACGACCGTAATTCACCCCTCCACTTT.

This clone was detected a few times. The chain recombines TRBV5-1 with TRBJ1-2; 7 bases line up with TRBD1. The CDR3 contains 14 residues. The germline V gene encodes CDR1 SGHRS and CDR2 YFSETQ. Trimming took 0 bases from V and 4 from J; bases not matched to a gene: 3. The CDR3 protein is CASSLEAGGYGYTF. The CDR3 coding sequence is TGCGCCAGCAGCTTGGAGGCAGGGGGCTATGGCTACACCTTC. Full variable domain (missing parts from reference TRBV5-1 and TRBJ1-2): KAGVTQTPRYLIKTRGQQVTLSCSPISGHRSVSWYQQTPGQGLQFLFEYFSETQRNKGNFPGRFSGRQFSNSRSEMNVSTLELGDSALYLCASSLEAGGYGYTFGSGTRLTVV.

The chain employs TRBV29-1 and TRBJ1-5, with D unclear. Germline V gene data show CDR1 as SQVTM and CDR2 as ANQGSEA. The CDR3 has 14 residues. V was shortened by 1 base and J by 2 bases, with 9 bases between the two germline ends. The DNA for the CDR3 is TGCAGCGTTGAAGTATCAGGAGGCAATCAGCCCCAGCATTTT. It translates to CSVEVSGGNQPQHF.